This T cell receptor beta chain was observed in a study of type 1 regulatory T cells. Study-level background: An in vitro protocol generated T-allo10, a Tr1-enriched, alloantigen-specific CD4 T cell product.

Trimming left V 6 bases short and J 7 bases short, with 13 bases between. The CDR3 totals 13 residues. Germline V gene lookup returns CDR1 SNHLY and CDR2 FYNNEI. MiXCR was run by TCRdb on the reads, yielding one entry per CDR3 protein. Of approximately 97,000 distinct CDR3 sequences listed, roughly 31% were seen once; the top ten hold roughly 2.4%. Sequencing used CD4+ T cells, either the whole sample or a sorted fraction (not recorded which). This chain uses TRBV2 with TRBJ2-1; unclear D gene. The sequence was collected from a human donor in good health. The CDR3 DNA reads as TGTGCCAGCAGCCAAGACTTCTTAAATGAGCAGTTCTTC. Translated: CASSQDFLNEQFF.